This TCR beta chain was recorded in a study of cytomegalovirus exposure and HLA in healthy donors. Worth noting for this clone: Antigen specificity is unknown.

With 60 Vbeta and 13 Jbeta primers, the PCR was carried out. Method: immunoSEQ multiplex PCR; TCRdb's copy keeps in-frame clones and lacks some. The sample holds approximately 76,000 clones; more than 65% are singletons and the top ten take roughly 16%. The CDR3 has 14 amino acids. Germline assignment: CDR1 ENHRY and CDR2 SYGVKD. Trimming shortened V by 0 bases and J by 6 bases, and 9 bases separated the two germline ends. Whole-study findings and limits: Common viral pathogens were later found to be apparently linked to several of the most significant clusters.

The chain uses TRBV10-3 and TRBJ1-5; possible D gene TRBD1, 6 bases. Sequencing was carried out using PBMCs. The sequence was collected from a woman aged 40 to 50 in good health and CMV-seropositive. CDR3 coding DNA: TGTGCCATCAGTGAGTCGACGGACAGTCAGCCCCAGCATTTT. Translation gives CAISESTDSQPQHF.